This TCR beta chain emerged from a study of T-cell memory formation after mild COVID-19. About the research overall: TCR clusters largely stayed donor specific. General observations from the study: Largely, contracting CD4+ clones fell within CM and EM, and contracting CD8+ clones within EMRA. Nothing showed for sure that second-wave clones peaking on day 37 were SARS-CoV-2 specific.

This clonotype showed up just a few times. Its target is unknown. TCRdb used MiXCR to reprocess the 5' RACE reads, holding one entry per CDR3 protein. The top ten clones hold about a fifth of a sample with nearly 350,000 distinct CDR3 sequences, over 10% of them seen once. Sequencing used PBMCs or a T cell subset sorted from them (not recorded which). This receptor was identified in a man younger than 35 who had mild COVID-19 (a few samples of this study predate the infection). Cell type and time point are not known.

The CDR3 DNA sequence: TGCGCCAGCAGCCAAGTTCGACTTGTGGGGGGGCGGACCGGGGAGCTGTTTTTT. Translation: CASSQVRLVGGRTGELFF. V usage is TRBV4-3 and J usage is TRBJ2-2, with a possible D match to TRBD2 (7 bases). The germline V and J ends were trimmed by 1 base and 5 bases, with 20 bases remaining between them. Germline loops: CDR1 LGHNA, CDR2 YSLEER. CDR3 length: 18 amino acids.